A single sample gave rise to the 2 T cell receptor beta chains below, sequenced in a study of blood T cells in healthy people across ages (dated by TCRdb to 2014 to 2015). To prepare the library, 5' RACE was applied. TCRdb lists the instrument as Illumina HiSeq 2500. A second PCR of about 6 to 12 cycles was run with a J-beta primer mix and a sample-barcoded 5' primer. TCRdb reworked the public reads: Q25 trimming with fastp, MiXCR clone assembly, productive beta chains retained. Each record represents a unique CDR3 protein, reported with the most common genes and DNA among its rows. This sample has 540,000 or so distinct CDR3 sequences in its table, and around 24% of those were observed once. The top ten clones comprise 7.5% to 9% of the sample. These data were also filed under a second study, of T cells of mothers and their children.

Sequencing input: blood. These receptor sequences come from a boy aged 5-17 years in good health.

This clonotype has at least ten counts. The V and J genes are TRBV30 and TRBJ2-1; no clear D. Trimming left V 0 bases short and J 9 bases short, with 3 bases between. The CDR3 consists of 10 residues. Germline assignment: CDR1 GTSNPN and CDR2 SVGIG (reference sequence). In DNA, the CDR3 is TGTGCCTGGAGTGTGGTTGAGCAGTTCTTC. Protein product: CAWSVVEQFF.

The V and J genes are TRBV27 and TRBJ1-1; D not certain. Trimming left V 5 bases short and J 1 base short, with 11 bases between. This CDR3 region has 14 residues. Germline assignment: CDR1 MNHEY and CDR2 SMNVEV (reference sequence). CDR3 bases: TGTGCCAGCAGTGCGGAGACAAGGAACACTGAAGCTTTCTTT. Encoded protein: CASSAETRNTEAFF.